This T cell receptor beta chain was identified during a study of cytomegalovirus exposure and HLA in healthy donors. With regard to this clone: Its antigen is not known.

The protocol was immunoSEQ multiplex PCR, while the TCRdb copy is restricted to in-frame clones and leaves out a portion. The table lists 200,000 to 300,000 clones, less than 95% of them singletons. V lost 3 bases and J lost 5, with 16 bases in between. The CDR3 sequence is 15 residues long. Looked up from germline, CDR1 is LNHDA and CDR2 is SQIVND (reference sequence). Whole-study findings and limits: The study listed roughly 160 cytomegalovirus-associated TCR beta chains. There were some public TCRs occurring in many donors, but most TCR sequences were rare.

This TCR was sampled from a woman in her thirties in good health and CMV-seronegative. The sample consisted of PBMCs. V gene TRBV19 combines with J gene TRBJ1-1; D is perhaps TRBD1 (6 bases). In DNA form, the CDR3 reads TGTGCCAGTAGTATTGAGGCCAGCGGGACAACTGAAGCTTTCTTT. Amino acid sequence: CASSIEASGTTEAFF.